The TCR beta chain under discussion was sequenced for a study of blood T cells in healthy people across ages. Overall study: Template switching recovered approximately one barcoded beta molecule for every two T cells. General study points: Both naive CD4+ cell counts and diversity were greater in long-lived donors than in aged donors.

Using a J-beta primer mix together with a sample-barcoded 5' primer, a second PCR was run for roughly 6 to 12 cycles. Every molecule of cDNA carried a tag from a template-switch adaptor with 12 random nucleotides. From the 5' RACE reads, TCRdb called clonotypes with MiXCR, one entry per CDR3 protein. The sample yields some 1.5 million distinct CDR3 sequences, 28% seen once. CDR1 SGHTA and CDR2 FQGNSA come from the germline V gene. The CDR3 totals 13 residues. The germline V and J ends were trimmed by 2 bases and 5 bases, with 10 bases remaining between them. This clonotype was found a few times. Its antigen remains unknown. Individuals who donated were healthy Caucasians from Russia aged roughly 6 to 100.

The specimen was blood. The TCR was taken from a woman in her twenties or thirties in good health. The chain links TRBV7-2 to TRBJ2-7; unclear D gene. DNA for the CDR3: TGTGCCAGCAGCTTAATACCGGGTAACGAGCAGTACTTC. Encoded protein: CASSLIPGNEQYF.